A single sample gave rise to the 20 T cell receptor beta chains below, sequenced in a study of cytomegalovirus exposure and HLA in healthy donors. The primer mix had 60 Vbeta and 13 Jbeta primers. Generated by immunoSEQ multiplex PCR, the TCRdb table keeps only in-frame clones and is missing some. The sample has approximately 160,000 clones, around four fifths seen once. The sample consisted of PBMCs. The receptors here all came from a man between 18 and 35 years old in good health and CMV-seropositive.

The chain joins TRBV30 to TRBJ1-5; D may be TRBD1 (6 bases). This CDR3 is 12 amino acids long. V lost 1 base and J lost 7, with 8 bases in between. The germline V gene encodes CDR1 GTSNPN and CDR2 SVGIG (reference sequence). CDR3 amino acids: CAWSGRGQPQHF. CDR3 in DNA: TGTGCCTGGAGTGGCAGGGGACAGCCCCAGCATTTT.

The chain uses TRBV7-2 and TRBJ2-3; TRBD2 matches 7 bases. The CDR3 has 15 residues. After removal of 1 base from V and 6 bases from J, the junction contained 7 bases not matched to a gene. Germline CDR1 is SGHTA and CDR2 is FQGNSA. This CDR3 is CASSLGGGTFDTQYF. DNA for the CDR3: TGTGCCAGCAGCTTAGGGGGGGGGACCTTTGATACGCAGTATTTT.

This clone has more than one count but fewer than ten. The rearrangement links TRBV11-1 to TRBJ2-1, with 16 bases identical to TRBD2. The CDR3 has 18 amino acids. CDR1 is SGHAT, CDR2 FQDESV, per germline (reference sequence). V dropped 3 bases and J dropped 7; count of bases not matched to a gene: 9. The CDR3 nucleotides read TGTGCCAGCAGCTTCACGGGACTAGCGGGAGGGCCAGGGAATGAGCAGTTCTTC. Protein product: CASSFTGLAGGPGNEQFF.

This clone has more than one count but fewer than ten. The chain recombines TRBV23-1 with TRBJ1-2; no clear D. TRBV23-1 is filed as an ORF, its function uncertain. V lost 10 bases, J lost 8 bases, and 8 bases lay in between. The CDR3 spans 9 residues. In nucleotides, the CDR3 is TGCGCCATTGAAGAGGGCTACACCTTC. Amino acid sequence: CAIEEGYTF.

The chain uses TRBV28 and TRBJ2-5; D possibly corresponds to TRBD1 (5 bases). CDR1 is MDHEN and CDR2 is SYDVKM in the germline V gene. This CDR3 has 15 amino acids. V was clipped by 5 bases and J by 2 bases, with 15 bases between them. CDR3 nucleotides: TGTGCCAGCAGTCCCCATGTTGGACAACAAGAGACCCAGTACTTC. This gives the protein CASSPHVGQQETQYF. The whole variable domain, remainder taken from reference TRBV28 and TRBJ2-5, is DVKVTQSSRYLVKRTGEKVFLECVQDMDHENMFWYRQDPGLGLRLIYFSYDVKMKEKGDIPEGYSVSREKKERFSLILESASTNQTSMYLCASSPHVGQQETQYFGPGTRLLVL.

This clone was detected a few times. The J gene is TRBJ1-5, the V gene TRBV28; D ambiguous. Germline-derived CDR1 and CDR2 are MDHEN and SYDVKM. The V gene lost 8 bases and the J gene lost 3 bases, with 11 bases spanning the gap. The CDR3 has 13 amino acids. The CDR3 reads CASSSPVNQPQHF. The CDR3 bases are TGTGCCAGCTCGTCGCCGGTCAATCAGCCCCAGCATTTT. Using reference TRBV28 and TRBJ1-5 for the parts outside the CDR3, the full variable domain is DVKVTQSSRYLVKRTGEKVFLECVQDMDHENMFWYRQDPGLGLRLIYFSYDVKMKEKGDIPEGYSVSREKKERFSLILESASTNQTSMYLCASSSPVNQPQHFGDGTRLSIL.

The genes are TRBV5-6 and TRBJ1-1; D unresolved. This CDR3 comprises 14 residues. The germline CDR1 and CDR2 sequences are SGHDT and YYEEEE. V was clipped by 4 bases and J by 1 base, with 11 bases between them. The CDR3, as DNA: TGTGCCAGCAGCGTGCCGGGAGGGAACACTGAAGCTTTCTTT. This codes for CASSVPGGNTEAFF.

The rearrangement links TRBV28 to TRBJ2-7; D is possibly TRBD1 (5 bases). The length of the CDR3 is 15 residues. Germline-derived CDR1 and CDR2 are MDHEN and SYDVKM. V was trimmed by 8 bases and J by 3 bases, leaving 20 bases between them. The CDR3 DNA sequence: TGTGCCAGCCGGACAACTCAGCTAGTACACTACGAGCAGTACTTC. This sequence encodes CASRTTQLVHYEQYF. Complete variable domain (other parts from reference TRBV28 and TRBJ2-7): DVKVTQSSRYLVKRTGEKVFLECVQDMDHENMFWYRQDPGLGLRLIYFSYDVKMKEKGDIPEGYSVSREKKERFSLILESASTNQTSMYLCASRTTQLVHYEQYFGPGTRLTVT.

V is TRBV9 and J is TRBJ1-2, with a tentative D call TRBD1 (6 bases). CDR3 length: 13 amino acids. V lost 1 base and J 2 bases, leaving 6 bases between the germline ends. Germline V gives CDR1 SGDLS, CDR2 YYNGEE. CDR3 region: CASSVTGNYGYTF. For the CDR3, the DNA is TGTGCCAGCAGCGTAACAGGGAACTATGGCTACACCTTC.

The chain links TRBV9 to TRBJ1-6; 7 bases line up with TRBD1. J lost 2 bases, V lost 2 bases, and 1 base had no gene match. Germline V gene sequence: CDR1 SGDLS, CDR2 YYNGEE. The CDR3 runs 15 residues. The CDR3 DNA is TGTGCCAGCAGCGTCGGACAGGCCTATAATTCACCCCTCCACTTT. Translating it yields CASSVGQAYNSPLHF.

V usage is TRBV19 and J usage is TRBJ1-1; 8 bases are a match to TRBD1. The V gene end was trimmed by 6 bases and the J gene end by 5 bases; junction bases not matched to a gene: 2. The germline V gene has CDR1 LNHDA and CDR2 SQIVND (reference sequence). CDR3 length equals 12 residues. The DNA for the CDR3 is TGTGCCAGTAGGACAGGGGTTACTGAAGCTTTCTTT. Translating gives CASRTGVTEAFF. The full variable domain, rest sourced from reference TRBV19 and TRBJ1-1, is DGGITQSPKYLFRKEGQNVTLSCEQNLNHDAMYWYRQDPGQGLRLIYYSQIVNDFQKGDIAEGYSVSREKKESFPLTVTSAQKNPTAFYLCASRTGVTEAFFGQGTRLTVV.

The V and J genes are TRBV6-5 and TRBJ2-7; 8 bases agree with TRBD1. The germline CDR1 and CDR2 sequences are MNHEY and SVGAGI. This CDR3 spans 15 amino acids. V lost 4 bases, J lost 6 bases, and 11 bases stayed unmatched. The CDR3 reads CASSSAGQDVLEQYF. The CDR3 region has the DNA TGTGCCAGCAGTTCCGCGGGACAGGACGTTCTCGAGCAGTACTTC.

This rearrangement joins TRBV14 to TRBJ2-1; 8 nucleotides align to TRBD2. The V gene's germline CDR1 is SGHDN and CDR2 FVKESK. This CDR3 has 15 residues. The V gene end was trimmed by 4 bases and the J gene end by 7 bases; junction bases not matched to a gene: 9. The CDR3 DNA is TGTGCCAGCAGCCCTGGATTAGCGGGAAAGAATGAGCAGTTCTTC. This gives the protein CASSPGLAGKNEQFF.

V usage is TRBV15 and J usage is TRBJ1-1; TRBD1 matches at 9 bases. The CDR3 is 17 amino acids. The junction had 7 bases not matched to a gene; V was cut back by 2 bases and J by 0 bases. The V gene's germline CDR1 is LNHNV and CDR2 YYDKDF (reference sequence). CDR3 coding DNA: TGTGCCACCAGCAGAAAGAACAGGGGGCGCGTGAACACTGAAGCTTTCTTT. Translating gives CATSRKNRGRVNTEAFF.

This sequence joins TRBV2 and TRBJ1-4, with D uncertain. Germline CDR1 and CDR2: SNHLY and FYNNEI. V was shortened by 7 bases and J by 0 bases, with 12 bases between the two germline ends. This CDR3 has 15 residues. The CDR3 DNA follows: TGTGCCAGCAACGGTTTGAGGGCAACTAATGAAAAACTGTTTTTT. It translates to CASNGLRATNEKLFF.

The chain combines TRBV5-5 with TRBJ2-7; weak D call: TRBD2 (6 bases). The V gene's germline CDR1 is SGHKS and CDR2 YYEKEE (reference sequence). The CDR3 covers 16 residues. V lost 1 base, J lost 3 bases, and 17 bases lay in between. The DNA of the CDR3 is TGTGCCAGCAGCTTGAGGTCCGGGACTTTCAACTACGAGCAGTACTTC. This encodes CASSLRSGTFNYEQYF.

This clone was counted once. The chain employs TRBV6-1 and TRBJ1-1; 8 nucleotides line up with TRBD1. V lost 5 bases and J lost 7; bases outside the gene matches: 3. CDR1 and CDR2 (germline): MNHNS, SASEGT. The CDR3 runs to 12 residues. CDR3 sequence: CASSKTGDEAFF. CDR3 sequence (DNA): TGTGCCAGCAGTAAGACAGGGGATGAAGCTTTCTTT.

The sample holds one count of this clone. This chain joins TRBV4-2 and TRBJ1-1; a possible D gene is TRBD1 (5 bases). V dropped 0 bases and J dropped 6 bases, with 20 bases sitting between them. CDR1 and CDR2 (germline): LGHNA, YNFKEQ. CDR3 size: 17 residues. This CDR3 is CASSQDMGGARTAEAFF. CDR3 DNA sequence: TGTGCCAGCAGCCAAGATATGGGAGGGGCCCGAACCGCTGAAGCTTTCTTT.

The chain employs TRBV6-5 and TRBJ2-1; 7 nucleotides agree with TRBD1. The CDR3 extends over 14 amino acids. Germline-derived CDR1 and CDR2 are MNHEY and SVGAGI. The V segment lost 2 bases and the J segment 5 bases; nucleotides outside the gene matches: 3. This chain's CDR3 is CASSYRGPHNEQFF. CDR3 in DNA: TGTGCCAGCAGTTACAGGGGGCCCCACAATGAGCAGTTCTTC.

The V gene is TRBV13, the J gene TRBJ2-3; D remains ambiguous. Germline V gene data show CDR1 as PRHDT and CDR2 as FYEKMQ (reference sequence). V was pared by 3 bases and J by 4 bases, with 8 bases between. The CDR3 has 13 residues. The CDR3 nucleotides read TGTGCCAGCAGCTTCGGAGTAGCAGATACGCAGTATTTT. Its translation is CASSFGVADTQYF.